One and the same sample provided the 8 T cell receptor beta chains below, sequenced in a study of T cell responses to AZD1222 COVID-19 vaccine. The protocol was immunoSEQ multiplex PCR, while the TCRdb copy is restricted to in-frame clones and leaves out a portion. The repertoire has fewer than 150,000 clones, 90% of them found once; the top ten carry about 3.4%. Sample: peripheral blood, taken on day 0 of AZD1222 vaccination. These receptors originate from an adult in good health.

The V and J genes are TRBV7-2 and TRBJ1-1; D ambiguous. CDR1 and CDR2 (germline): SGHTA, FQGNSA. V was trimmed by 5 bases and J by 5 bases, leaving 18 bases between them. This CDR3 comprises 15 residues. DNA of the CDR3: TGTGCCAGCAGCCGCCAGCGGGATGTGGGGACTGAAGCTTTCTTT. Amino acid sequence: CASSRQRDVGTEAFF.

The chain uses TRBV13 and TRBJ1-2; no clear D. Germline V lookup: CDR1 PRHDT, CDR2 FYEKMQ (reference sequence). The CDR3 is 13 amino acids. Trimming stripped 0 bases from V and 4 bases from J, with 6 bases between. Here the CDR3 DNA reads TGTGCCAGCAGCTTAGGGAGGGTCTATGGCTACACCTTC. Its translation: CASSLGRVYGYTF.

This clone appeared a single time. For the CDR3, the DNA is TGTGCCAGCAGCCAAGAACAGGGGTACTACATTCAGTACTTC. It specifies CASSQEQGYYIQYF. V and J are TRBV14 and TRBJ2-4, with 7 bases that match TRBD1. The CDR3 runs 14 residues. Trimming took 0 bases from V and 8 from J; bases not matched to a gene: 4. Germline CDR1 and CDR2: SGHDN and FVKESK.

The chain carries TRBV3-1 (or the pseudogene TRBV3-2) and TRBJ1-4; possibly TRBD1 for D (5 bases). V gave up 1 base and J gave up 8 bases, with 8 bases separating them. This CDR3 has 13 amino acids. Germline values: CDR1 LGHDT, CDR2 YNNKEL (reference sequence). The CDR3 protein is CASSQARDEKLFF. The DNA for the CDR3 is TGTGCCAGCAGCCAAGCGAGGGACGAAAAACTGTTTTTT.

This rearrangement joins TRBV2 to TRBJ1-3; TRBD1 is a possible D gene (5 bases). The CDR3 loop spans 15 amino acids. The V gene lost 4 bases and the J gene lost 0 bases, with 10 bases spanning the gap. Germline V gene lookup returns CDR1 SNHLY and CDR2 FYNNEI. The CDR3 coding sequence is TGTGCCAGCAGTGTTGACAGTTACTCTGGAAACACCATATATTTT. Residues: CASSVDSYSGNTIYF.

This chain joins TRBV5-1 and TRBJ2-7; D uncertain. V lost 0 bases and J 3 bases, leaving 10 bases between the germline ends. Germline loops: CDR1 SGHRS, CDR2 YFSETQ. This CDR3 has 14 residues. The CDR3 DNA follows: TGCGCCAGCAGCTTGGGCCGGCCCGACTACGAGCAGTACTTC. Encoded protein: CASSLGRPDYEQYF.

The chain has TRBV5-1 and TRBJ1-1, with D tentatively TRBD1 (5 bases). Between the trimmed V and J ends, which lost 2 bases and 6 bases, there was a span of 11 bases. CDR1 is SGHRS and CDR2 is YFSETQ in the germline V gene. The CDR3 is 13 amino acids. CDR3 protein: CASSLAGMAEAFF. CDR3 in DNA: TGCGCCAGCAGCTTAGCAGGGATGGCTGAAGCTTTCTTT.

In nucleotides, the CDR3 is TGTGCCAGCAGTGAACGAGGTCAGGGGGGCTATGGCTACACCTTC. Amino acid sequence: CASSERGQGGYGYTF. This chain links TRBV25-1 with TRBJ1-2; 7 nucleotides align to TRBD1. V gave up 2 bases and J gave up 4 bases; unmatched junction bases: 7. Germline CDR1 and CDR2: MGHDK and SYGVNS. The CDR3 covers 15 residues.